The following is a T cell receptor beta chain sequence with its context. Its antigen is unknown. Losses at the gene ends were 2 bases for V and 2 bases for J; bases not matched to a gene: 13. CDR1 is SGHRS and CDR2 is YFSETQ in the germline V gene. The CDR3 has 18 amino acids. These data originate in a study of T cells in Graves' hyperthyroidism and ophthalmopathy. Findings of the study overall: Blood shared most expanded thyroid clonotypes above 0.001. A 13 V-J signature model discriminated ophthalmopathy versus stable hyperthyroidism.

The study included ophthalmopathy patients with Clinical Activity Score at least 3, NOSPECS grade at least 4 and duration under 3 months. Used for diagnoses were clinical symptoms, serum thyroxine and TRAb, thyroid ultrasound and orbital computed tomography. Authors of the study amplified TCR beta CDR3 regions from RNA transcripts. RT-PCR in the first round (using the HTBI primer set) targeted the TCR CDR3. TCRdb re-analysed the multiplex PCR reads in MiXCR, keeping a single row per CDR3 protein. The data contain around 270,000 distinct CDR3 sequences, roughly a fifth of them singletons. The receptor comes from a man between 50 and 59 years old with Graves' ophthalmopathy. Sequenced sample: blood. The chain employs TRBV5-1 and TRBJ2-3; 8 positions match TRBD2. The CDR3 region is CASSFPPGTRGNTDTQYF. CDR3 in DNA: TGCGCCAGCAGCTTCCCCCCCGGGACTAGGGGTAACACAGATACGCAGTATTTT.